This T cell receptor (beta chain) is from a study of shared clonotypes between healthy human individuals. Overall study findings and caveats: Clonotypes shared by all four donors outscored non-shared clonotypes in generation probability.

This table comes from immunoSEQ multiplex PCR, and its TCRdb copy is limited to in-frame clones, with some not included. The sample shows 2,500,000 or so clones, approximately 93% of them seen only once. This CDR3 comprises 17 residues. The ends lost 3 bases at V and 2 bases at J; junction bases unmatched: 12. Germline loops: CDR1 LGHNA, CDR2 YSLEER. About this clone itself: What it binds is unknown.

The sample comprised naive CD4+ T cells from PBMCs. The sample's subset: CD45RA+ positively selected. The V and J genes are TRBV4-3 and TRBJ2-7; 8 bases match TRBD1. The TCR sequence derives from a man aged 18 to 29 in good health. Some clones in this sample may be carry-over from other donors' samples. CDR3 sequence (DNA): TGCGCCAGCAGCCACGGGCTCAGGGGGCAAGGGACCTACGAGCAGTACTTC. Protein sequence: CASSHGLRGQGTYEQYF.